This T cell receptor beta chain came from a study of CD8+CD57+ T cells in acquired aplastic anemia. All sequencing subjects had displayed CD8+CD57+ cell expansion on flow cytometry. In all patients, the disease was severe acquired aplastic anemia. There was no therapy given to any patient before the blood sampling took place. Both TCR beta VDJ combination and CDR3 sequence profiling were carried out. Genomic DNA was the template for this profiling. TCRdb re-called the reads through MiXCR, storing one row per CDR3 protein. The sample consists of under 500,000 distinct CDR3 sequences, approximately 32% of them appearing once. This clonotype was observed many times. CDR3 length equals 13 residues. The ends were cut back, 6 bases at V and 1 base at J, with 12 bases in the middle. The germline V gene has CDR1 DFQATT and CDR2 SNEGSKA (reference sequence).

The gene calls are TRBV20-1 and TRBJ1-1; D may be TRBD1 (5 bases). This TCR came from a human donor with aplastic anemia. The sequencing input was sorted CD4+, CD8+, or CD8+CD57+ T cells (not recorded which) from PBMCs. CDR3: CSAGGGRNTEAFF. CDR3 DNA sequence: TGCAGTGCCGGTGGGGGAAGGAACACTGAAGCTTTCTTT.